This T cell receptor (beta chain) comes out of a study of blood T cell repertoires in COVID-19 (dated by TCRdb to about 2020). Concerning the study at large: Samples from collaborators originated in the United States, Italy and Spain and spanned both the acute and convalescent phases of COVID-19. Where available, HLA class I and class II types were taken from metadata supplied by the sample provider and were not determined by assay-based typing. A de-identified subject ID, COVID-19 status, age in years and sex were almost always included in the sample metadata. Subjects who had been exposed to COVID-19, were actively infected with it, or had recovered from it provided the deeply sampled blood TCRbeta repertoires that made up the dataset. The material from the prospective study consisted of cDNA or gDNA derived from T cells, B-cell-depleted T cells, or PBMCs. A freely available public database, intended as a resource for researchers studying the immune response to SARS-CoV-2, is where the repertoires were released. The samples were drawn from two sources: the first 160 participants of the ongoing ImmuneRACE study, and 1,200 or so subjects contributed by 6 global collaborators. What the research found in general, with its limitations: How much clinical and demographic metadata was included differed by source and by participant, and the metadata was provided uncurated.

This clone appeared once. Its antigen remains undetermined. Base qualities are not provided; no much larger clone lies one nucleotide away. In the prospective study, participants were roughly 18 to 100 years old, resided in approximately 25 geographic areas of the United States, and were enrolled through a virtual design. In the prospective study, cohorts were assigned on the basis of participant-reported clinical history obtained from a screening survey and a study questionnaire. Recovered participants in ImmuneRACE Cohort 3 were defined by two consecutive negative NP/OP PCR tests, clearance by a healthcare professional, or resolution of symptoms. Mobile phlebotomists in the prospective study collected whole blood, serum and a nasopharyngeal or oropharyngeal swab from every participant. Over a roughly 2-month period, participants in the prospective study had the option of providing additional blood draws and questionnaires. Blood samples from the prospective study were shipped frozen or at room temperature prior to DNA extraction.

TCRbeta CDR3 regions were amplified from genomic DNA using the immunoSEQ Assay, a bias-controlled multiplex PCR. In the authors' own workflow: Nucleated cell counts per sample were estimated from amplification of reference gene primers within the assay. To quantify the absolute abundance of each unique TCRbeta CDR3 rearrangement, sequence reads were collapsed and filtered. For each sample, productive Simpson clonality was calculated as the square root of Simpson's diversity index across productive rearrangements. This immuneACCESS table, as held by TCRdb, lists in-frame sequences with V and J called but not all clones. Of the missing ones, under half trace to an unresolved V gene in checked studies; the others have no known cause. Clonal size and the V and J genes are those of that table, whereas D and trimming came from the DNA. The sample table lists 140,000 to 150,000 clones, more than 75% of them with a count of one. The ten largest account for approximately 10% of the sample.

Specimen: PBMCs or T cells enriched from blood (not recorded which). The source of this sequence is a man in his sixties who had recovered from COVID-19.

The DNA sequence follows: TGCAGCGTTGAACCCCACAGGGCCACTGAAGCTTTCTTT. The resulting protein is CSVEPHRATEAFF. The chain uses TRBV29-1 and TRBJ1-1; TRBD1 is a possible D gene, resting on 6 matching bases. The germline V gene specifies SQVTM as CDR1 and ANQGSEA as CDR2. Between the V and J ends, shortened by 2 bases and 4 bases respectively, the junction contains 11 bases. Reading from cysteine to phenylalanine, the CDR3 counts 13 amino acids. Kept here is only the CDR3 DNA, which spans 39 bases and is read in frame from base 1.